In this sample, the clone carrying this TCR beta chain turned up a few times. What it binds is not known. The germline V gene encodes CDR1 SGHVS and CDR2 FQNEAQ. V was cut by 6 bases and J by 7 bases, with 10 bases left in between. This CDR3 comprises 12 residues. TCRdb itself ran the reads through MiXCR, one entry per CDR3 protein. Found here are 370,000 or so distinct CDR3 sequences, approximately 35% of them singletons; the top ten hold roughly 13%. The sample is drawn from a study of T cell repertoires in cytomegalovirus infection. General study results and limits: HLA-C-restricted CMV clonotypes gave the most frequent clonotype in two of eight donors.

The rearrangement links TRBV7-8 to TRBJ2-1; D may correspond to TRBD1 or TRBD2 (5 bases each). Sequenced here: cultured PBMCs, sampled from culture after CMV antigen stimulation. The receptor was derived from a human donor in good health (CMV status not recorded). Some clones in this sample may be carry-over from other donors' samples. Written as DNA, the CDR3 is TGTGCCAGCAGACTAGGGGCTAATGAGCAGTTCTTC. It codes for CASRLGANEQFF.